This T cell receptor beta chain is from a study of tumor-infiltrating lymphocytes in localized non-small cell lung cancer (dated by TCRdb to 2020 to 2023). Regarding the research as a whole: Patients whose samples were collected after neoadjuvant chemotherapy, as well as both smokers and never-smokers and several histologies, were included in the cohort. The overall ICON cohort was composed of 150 surgical patients with localized non-small cell lung cancer whose tumors were resected. The same patients underwent several integrated assays, with TCR sequencing performed together with flow cytometry, multiplex immunofluorescence, RNA-seq, exome sequencing and proteomics. Each patient provided resected tumor tissue plus uninvolved lung tissue from the same patient, with the uninvolved lung tissue described as non-adjacent to the tumor. The paired tumor versus uninvolved lung comparison of immunoSEQ T-cell fraction included some 57 patients.

As concerns this clone: Its antigen is still unknown. No clone much larger than this one lies a single base away; base qualities are absent.

On the study overall, not on this receptor specifically: Because assay coverage varied across patients depending on available tissue quantity, TCR sequencing was performed for only a subset of the cohort. Tumor T-cell fraction from TCR sequencing was not associated with recurrence-free survival (p = 0.61). Consistent with immunofluorescence CD3 counts, TCRbeta sequencing supported greater T cell infiltration in tumors than in uninvolved lung tissue. No difference in TCR-derived T-cell fraction was observed between the flow cytometry-defined immunotypes IM1 (good prognosis) and IM2 (poor prognosis). Because different assays used different pieces of the same tissue, technical variation could not be distinguished from intratumor heterogeneity.

From a lookup of the germline V gene, CDR1 and CDR2 are SGHDN and FVKESK. The junction shows trimming of 3 bases on V and 0 bases on J, plus 8 bases between the germline ends. The CDR3 runs 14 residues from the cysteine to the phenylalanine. Kept here is only the CDR3 DNA, which spans 42 bases and is read in frame from base 1. The T-cell fraction in tumor and uninvolved lung tissue was provided by TCR sequencing with the immunoSEQ assay. Processing in the source paper ran as follows. In the survival analysis, patients were divided into a high T-cell fraction group (upper tertile) and a low T-cell fraction group (lower two tertiles), and the two groups were compared using a log-rank test. A signed-rank test was used to test differences in T-cell fraction between paired tumor and uninvolved lung samples. TCRdb took over this immuneACCESS table, retaining in-frame rearrangements with V and J assigned. Such tables are incomplete; in checked studies, under half of the missing clones stem from an unresolved V gene, and the remainder is unexplained. The DNA gave D and trimming, while V, J and clone size come from that table. For this sample the table gives tens of thousands of clones, of which just under 70% were detected only once. The top ten hold roughly 14% of the sample.

Enrollment in ICON was initiated in 2016, and the last patient was enrolled in 2018. A subcohort of 76 patients provided fresh tumor and matched uninvolved tissue for in-depth immune analyses, with TCR sequencing among those analyses. DNA for TCR sequencing was isolated from bulk tissue, and no cell sorting was done. The V gene is TRBV14 and the J gene is TRBJ1-1; the D gene remains uncertain. The TCR originated in a human donor with non-small cell lung cancer. The sequenced sample consisted of lung tumor tissue. The nucleotide sequence reads as follows: TGTGCCAGCAGCCAGCCAGGTATGAACACTGAAGCTTTCTTT. Translation gives CASSQPGMNTEAFF.